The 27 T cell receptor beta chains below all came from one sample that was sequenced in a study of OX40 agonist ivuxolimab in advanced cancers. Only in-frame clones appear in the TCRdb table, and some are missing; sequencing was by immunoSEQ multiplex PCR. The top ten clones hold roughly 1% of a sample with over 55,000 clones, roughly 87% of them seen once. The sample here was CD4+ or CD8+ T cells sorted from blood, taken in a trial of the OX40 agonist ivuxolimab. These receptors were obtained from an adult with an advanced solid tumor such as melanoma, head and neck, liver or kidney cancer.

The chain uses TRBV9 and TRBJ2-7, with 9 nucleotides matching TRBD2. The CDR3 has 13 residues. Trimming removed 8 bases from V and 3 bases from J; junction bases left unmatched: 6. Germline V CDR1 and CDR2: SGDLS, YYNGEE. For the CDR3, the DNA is TGTGCCAGAGACCTAGCGGGGAGCTACGAGCAGTACTTC. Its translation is CARDLAGSYEQYF.

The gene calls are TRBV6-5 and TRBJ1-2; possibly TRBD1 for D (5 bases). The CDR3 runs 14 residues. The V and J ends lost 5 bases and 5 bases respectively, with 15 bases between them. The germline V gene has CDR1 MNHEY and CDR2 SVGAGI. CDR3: CASSRASGPYGYTF. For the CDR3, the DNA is TGTGCCAGCAGTAGAGCTTCAGGGCCTTATGGCTACACCTTC.

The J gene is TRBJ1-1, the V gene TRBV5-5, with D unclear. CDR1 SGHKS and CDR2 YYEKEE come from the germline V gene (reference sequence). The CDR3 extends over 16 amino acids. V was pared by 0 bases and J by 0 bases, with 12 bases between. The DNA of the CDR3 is TGTGCCAGCAGCTTGGGCGGACGGCTCATGAACACTGAAGCTTTCTTT. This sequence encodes CASSLGGRLMNTEAFF.

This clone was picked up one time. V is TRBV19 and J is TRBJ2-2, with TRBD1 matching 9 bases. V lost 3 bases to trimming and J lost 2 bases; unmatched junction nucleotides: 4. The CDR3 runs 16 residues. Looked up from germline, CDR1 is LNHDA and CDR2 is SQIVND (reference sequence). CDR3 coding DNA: TGTGCCAGTAGTATGGGGACAGGGATAAACACCGGGGAGCTGTTTTTT. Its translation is CASSMGTGINTGELFF.

CDR3 in amino acids: CASSLLGAKQFF. The CDR3 DNA is TGTGCCAGCAGCTTATTAGGGGCGAAGCAGTTCTTC. The chain combines TRBV11-2 with TRBJ2-1; the D gene is possibly TRBD1 (5 bases). V was clipped by 2 bases and J by 11 bases, with 10 bases between them. The CDR3 extends over 12 amino acids. Germline CDR1 reads SGHAT; CDR2 reads FQNNGV.

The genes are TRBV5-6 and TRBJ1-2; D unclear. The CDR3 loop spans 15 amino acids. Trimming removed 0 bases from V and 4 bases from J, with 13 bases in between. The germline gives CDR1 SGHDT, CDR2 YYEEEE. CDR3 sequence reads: CASSLGPRITYGYTF. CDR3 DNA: TGTGCCAGCAGCTTGGGCCCCCGTATAACCTATGGCTACACCTTC.

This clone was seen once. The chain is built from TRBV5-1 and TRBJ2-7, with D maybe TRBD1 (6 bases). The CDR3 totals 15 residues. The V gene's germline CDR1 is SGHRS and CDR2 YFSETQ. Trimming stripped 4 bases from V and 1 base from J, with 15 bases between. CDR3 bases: TGCGCCAGCAGCCTGGAGGTAGGACAGTCCTACGAGCAGTACTTC. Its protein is CASSLEVGQSYEQYF.

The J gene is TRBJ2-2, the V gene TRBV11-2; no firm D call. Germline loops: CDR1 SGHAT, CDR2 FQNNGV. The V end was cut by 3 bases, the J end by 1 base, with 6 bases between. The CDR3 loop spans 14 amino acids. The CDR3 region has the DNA TGTGCCAGCAGCTTTACAGAGAACACCGGGGAGCTGTTTTTT. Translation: CASSFTENTGELFF.

The chain's CDR3 is CASKGVYGYTF. The DNA of the CDR3 is TGTGCCAGTAAGGGGGTCTATGGCTACACCTTC. The chain employs TRBV19 and TRBJ1-2; D is perhaps TRBD1 (6 bases). CDR1 is LNHDA, CDR2 SQIVND, per germline (reference sequence). The CDR3 extends over 11 amino acids. Trimming took off 7 bases at V and 4 bases at J, with 7 bases between the two ends.

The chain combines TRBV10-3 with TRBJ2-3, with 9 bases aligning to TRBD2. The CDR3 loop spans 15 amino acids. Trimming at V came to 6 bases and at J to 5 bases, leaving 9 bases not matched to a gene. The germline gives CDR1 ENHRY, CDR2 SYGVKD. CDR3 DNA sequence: TGTGCCATCAGACCCGGGACTAGCCTCGGAGATACGCAGTATTTT. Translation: CAIRPGTSLGDTQYF.

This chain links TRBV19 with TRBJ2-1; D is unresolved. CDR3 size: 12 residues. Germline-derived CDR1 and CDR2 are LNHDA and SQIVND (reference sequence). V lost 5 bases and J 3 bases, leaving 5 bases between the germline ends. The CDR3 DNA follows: TGTGCCAGTAGTGTGCACTACAATGAGCAGTTCTTC. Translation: CASSVHYNEQFF.

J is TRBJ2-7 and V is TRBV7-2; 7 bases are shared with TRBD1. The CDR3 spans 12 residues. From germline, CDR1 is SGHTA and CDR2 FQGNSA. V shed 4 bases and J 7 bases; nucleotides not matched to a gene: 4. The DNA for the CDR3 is TGTGCCAGCAGCTCCGACAGGGTAGAGCAGTACTTC. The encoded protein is CASSSDRVEQYF.

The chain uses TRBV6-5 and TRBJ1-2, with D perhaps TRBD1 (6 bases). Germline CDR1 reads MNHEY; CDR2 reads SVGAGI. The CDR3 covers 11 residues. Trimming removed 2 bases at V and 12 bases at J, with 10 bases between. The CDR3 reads CASSYEGGNTF. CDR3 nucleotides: TGTGCCAGCAGTTACGAGGGGGGCAACACCTTC.

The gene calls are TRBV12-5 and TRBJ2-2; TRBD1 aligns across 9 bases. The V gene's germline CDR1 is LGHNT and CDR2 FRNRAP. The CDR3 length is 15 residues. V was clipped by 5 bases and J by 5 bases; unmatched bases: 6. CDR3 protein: CASGPEGQGTGELFF. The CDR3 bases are TGTGCTAGTGGTCCAGAGGGACAGGGAACCGGGGAGCTGTTTTTT.

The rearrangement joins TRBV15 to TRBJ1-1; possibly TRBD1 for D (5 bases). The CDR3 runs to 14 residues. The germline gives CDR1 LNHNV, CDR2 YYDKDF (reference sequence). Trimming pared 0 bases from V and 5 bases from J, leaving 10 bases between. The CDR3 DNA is TGTGCCACCAGCAGAGATCGGTGGGGGACTGAAGCTTTCTTT. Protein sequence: CATSRDRWGTEAFF.

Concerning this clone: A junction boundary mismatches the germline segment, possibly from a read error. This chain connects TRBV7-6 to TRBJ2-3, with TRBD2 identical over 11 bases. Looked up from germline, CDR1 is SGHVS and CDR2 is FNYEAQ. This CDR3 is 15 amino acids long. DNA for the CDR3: TGTGCCAGCAGCATAGCGGGGGGGAGCACAGATACGCAGTATTTT. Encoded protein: CASSIAGGSTDTQYF.

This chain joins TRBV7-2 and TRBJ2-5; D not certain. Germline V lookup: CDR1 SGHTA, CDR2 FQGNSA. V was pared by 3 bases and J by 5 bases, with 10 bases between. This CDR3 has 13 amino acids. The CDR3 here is CASSFQFGETQYF. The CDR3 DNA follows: TGTGCCAGCAGCTTTCAGTTCGGGGAGACCCAGTACTTC.

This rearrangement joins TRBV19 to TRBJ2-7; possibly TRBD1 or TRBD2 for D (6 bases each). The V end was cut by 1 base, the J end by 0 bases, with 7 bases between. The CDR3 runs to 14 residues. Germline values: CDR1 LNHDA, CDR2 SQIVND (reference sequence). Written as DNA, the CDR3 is TGTGCCAGTAGTATAGGGGGGGCCTCCTACGAGCAGTACTTC. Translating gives CASSIGGASYEQYF.

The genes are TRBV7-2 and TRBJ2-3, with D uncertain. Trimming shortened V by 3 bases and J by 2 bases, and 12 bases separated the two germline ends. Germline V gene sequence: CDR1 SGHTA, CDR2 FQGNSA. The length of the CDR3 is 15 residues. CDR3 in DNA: TGTGCCAGCAGCTTTGTTTTTAGAGCCACAGATACGCAGTATTTT. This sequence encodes CASSFVFRATDTQYF.

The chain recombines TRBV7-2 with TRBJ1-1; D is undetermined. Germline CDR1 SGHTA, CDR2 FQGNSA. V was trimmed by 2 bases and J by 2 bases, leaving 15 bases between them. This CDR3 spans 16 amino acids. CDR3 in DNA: TGTGCCAGCAGCTTATGGAGTCCGGGGATTAACACTGAAGCTTTCTTT. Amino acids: CASSLWSPGINTEAFF.

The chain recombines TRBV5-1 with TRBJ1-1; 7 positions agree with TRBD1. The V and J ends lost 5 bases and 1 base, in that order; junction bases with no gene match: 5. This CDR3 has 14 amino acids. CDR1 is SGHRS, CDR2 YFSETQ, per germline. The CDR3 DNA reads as TGCGCCAGCAGGCTAGGGGGCGCGAACACTGAAGCTTTCTTT. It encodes CASRLGGANTEAFF. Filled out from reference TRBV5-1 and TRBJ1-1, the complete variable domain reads KAGVTQTPRYLIKTRGQQVTLSCSPISGHRSVSWYQQTPGQGLQFLFEYFSETQRNKGNFPGRFSGRQFSNSRSEMNVSTLELGDSALYLCASRLGGANTEAFFGQGTRLTVV.

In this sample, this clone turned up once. The CDR3 DNA follows: TGTGCCAGCAGTTCCCGGGGCGGGGGAGATACGCAGTATTTT. Amino acid sequence: CASSSRGGGDTQYF. This rearrangement joins TRBV6-5 to TRBJ2-3, with 7 bases identical to TRBD2. The germline gives CDR1 MNHEY, CDR2 SVGAGI. The J segment lost 5 bases and the V segment lost 4 bases, leaving 6 bases of the junction unmatched. The CDR3 is 14 amino acids.

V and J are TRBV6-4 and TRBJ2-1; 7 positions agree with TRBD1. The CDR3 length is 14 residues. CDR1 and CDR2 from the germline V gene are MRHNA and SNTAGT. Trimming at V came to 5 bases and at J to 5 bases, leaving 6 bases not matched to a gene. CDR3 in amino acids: CASSLTGKDNEQFF. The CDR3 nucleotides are TGTGCCAGCAGTTTGACAGGGAAGGACAATGAGCAGTTCTTC.

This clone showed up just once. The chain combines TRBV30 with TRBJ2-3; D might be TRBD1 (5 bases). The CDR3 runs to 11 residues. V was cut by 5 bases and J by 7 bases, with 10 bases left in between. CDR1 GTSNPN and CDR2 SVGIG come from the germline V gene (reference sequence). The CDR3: CAWADSYTQYF. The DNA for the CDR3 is TGTGCCTGGGCTGACAGTTATACGCAGTATTTT. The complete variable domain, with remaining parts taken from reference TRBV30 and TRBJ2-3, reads SQTIHQWPATLVQPVGSPLSLECTVEGTSNPNLYWYRQAAGRGLQLLFYSVGIGQISSEVPQNLSASRPQDRQFILSSKKLLLSDSGFYLCAWADSYTQYFGPGTRLTVL.

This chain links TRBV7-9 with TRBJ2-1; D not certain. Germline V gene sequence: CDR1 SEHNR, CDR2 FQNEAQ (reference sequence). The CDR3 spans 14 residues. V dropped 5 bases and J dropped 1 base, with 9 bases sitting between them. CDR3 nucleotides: TGTGCCAGCAGCCCGGTGGAGTCCTACAATGAGCAGTTCTTC. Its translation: CASSPVESYNEQFF.

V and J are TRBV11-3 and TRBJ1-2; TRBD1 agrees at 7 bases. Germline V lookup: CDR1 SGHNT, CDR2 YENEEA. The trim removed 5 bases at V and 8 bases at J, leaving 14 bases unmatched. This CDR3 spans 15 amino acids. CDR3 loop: CASSPPFRGADGYTF. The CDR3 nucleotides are TGTGCCAGCAGCCCCCCATTCAGGGGGGCGGACGGCTACACCTTC. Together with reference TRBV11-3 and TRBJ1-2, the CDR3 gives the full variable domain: EAGVVQSPRYKIIEKKQPVAFWCNPISGHNTLYWYLQNLGQGPELLIRYENEEAVDDSQLPKDRFSAERLKGVDSTLKIQPAELGDSAVYLCASSPPFRGADGYTFGSGTRLTVV.

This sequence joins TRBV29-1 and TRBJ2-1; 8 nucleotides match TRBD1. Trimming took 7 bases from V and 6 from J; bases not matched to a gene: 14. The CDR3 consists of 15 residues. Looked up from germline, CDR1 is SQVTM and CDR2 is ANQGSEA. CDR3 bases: TGCAGCGGATATACTCCAGGGGGCGCGCGCAATGAGCAGTTCTTC. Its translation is CSGYTPGGARNEQFF.